This TCR beta chain was sequenced in a study of response to subunit inactivated influenza vaccine (dated by TCRdb to the late 2010s). In terms of the full investigation: To follow how T cells responded to a trivalent subunit inactivated influenza vaccine, the researchers relied on deep quantitative profiling of the T cell receptor repertoire. Summary of the overall study and its limitations: The authors suggested that each seasonal influenza vaccination may recruit only a limited number of new T cells.

Counted from cysteine to phenylalanine, this CDR3 has 13 amino acids. The DNA shown is the 39-base CDR3, in frame from base 1. Taken from the germline V gene, the CDR1 and CDR2 loops are LGHNA and YSLEER. The V end loses 6 bases and the J end loses 4 bases, and a stretch of 12 bases separates them. The protocol used for the library was RT-PCR. The sequencing machine was an Illumina HiSeq 2500. TCRdb reprocessed the public reads (quality trimming at Q25 with fastp, clone calling with MiXCR) and kept in-frame beta chains. Every distinct CDR3 protein forms one entry, paired with its most common genes and DNA. The sample includes some 850,000 distinct CDR3 sequences, with about 18% observed a single time. The top ten constitute around 9.9% of the sample. Comment on this clonotype: The antigen this receptor binds is unknown. The record has no base qualities; no much larger clone is one base away.

The chain is encoded by TRBV4-3 joined to TRBJ1-2; no D gene is confidently identified. Sequences were derived from PBMCs from blood, sampled about 5 days after vaccination. The sequence was collected from a man in his fifties or sixties who received an inactivated influenza vaccine. Donor details come from another sample of the same person, matched by shared clones. The DNA is TGCGCCAGCAGTTACGGGGAGGGCTATGGCTACACCTTC. Its protein reads: CASSYGEGYGYTF.